This T cell receptor (beta chain) emerged from a study of read filtering for tumor transcriptome and immune sequencing. This library used about 400 ng RNA and molecular barcoded adaptors spanning alpha/delta and beta/gamma chains. TCRdb ran MiXCR on the reads and lists one entry per CDR3 protein. The sample holds 35,000 to 45,000 distinct CDR3 sequences; approximately 14% are singletons and the top ten take about 39%. The V gene lost 3 bases and the J gene lost 5 bases, with 16 bases spanning the gap. The CDR3 loop spans 15 amino acids. Germline loops: CDR1 SGHRS, CDR2 YFSETQ. This clonotype was picked up many times.

The chain is built from TRBV5-1 and TRBJ2-3; D is tentatively TRBD1 or TRBD2 (5 bases each). The sequenced sample consisted of a population of CD138-negative cells sorted from bone marrow. The receptor was isolated from a donor aged 40 or older with multiple myeloma. The CDR3 region has the DNA TGCGCCAGCAGCTCTTCCGGGACCGGAAGAGATACGCAGTATTTT. Its protein product is CASSSSGTGRDTQYF.